The sequence of this TCR beta chain was determined in a study of cytomegalovirus exposure and HLA in healthy donors. General study results and limits: Immune exposure was documented only through CMV serostatus.

CDR1 and CDR2 (germline): SNHLY, FYNNEI. The CDR3 sequence is 15 residues long. V was clipped by 2 bases and J by 5 bases; unmatched bases: 7. In the case of this clone: The antigen remains unidentified.

Vbeta (60) and Jbeta (13) primers were used in the PCR. This table comes from immunoSEQ multiplex PCR, and its TCRdb copy is limited to in-frame clones, with some not included. The sample includes approximately 190,000 clones, more than 75% of them seen just once. The chain links TRBV2 to TRBJ2-5; TRBD1 agrees at 8 bases. This TCR came from a woman aged 50 to 60 in good health and CMV-seropositive. Sequenced material: PBMCs. The CDR3 DNA is TGTGCCAGCAGTGAAAGCAGGGGGCTGGCCGAGACCCAGTACTTC. Translating gives CASSESRGLAETQYF.